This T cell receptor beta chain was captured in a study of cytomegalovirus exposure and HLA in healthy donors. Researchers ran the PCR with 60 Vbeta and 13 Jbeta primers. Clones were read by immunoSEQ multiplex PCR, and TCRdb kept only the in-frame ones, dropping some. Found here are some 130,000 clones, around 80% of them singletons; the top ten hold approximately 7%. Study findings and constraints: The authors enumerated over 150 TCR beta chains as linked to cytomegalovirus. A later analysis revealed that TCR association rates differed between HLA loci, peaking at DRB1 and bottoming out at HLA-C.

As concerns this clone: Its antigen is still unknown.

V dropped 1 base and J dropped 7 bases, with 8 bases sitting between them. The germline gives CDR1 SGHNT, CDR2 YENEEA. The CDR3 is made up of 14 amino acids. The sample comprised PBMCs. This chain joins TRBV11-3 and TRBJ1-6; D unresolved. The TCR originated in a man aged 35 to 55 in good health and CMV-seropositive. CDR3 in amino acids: CASSLGYENSPLHF. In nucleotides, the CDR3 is TGTGCCAGCAGCTTAGGGTACGAGAATTCACCCCTCCACTTT.